A single T cell receptor (beta chain) is shown here with its context. It lacks a known antigen. No base quality values were provided; no much bigger clone lies one nucleotide off. These data are taken from a study of a mutant IDH1 vaccine in newly diagnosed glioma (dated by TCRdb to the early 2020s). Some background on the complete study: Vaccination started 4-6 weeks after radiotherapy alone, or was given together with temozolomide cycles in the groups whose treatment included chemotherapy. Of the approximately 35 treated patients, about 62% were male and 37.5% were female, and a mean age of approximately 40 years was recorded. Before enrollment, most patients had been given radiochemotherapy with temozolomide as standard therapy, while the rest had received either radiotherapy alone or temozolomide alone. The week-35 safety follow-up was designated visit V12, and the week-47 end of study was designated visit V13. Peripheral blood was collected at six visits: V03 (baseline), V05, V07, V10, V12 and V13. Longitudinal TCRB deep sequencing was performed for about two dozen treated patients wherever samples were available for exploratory analyses.

Results the study describes overall, beyond this receptor: Pseudoprogression appeared unrelated to alterations in the top peripheral T cell clonotypes detected by TCRB sequencing. PBMC samples for TCRB deep sequencing were selected based on availability. Vaccine-induced immune responses across multiple MHC alleles were detected in approximately 93% of patients. According to the authors, sample limitations meant that analyses of patient blood samples could not be reproduced.

CDR1 and CDR2 were assigned from the germline V gene as MNHNS and SASEGT. The cysteine opens and the phenylalanine closes a CDR3 of 15 amino acids. The only DNA kept is the CDR3, 45 bases in frame from the first base. V is pared back by 4 bases and J by 0 bases, with 13 bases lying between the germline termini. The sample's time point label, decoded: week 35, safety follow-up. A 20-mer mutant IDH1 peptide at 300 micrograms in Montanide made up each vaccine dose, which was injected subcutaneously together with topical imiquimod. Across visits V03 through V10, patients got a total of eight vaccinations, given in weeks 1, 3, 5, 7, 11, 15, 19 and 23. All donors had newly diagnosed IDH1-mutant astrocytomas of WHO grade 3 or 4 that showed loss of nuclear ATRX. The samples were drawn from NOA16, a multicentre, single-arm, open-label phase I trial in Germany that tested a mutant IDH1 peptide vaccine in humans for the first time. The DNeasy Blood and Tissue Kit was used to extract genomic DNA from EDTA blood for TCRB sequencing.

Libraries were made using the immunoSEQ multiplex PCR assay. Rearranged TCR beta chain sequences were amplified using the hsTCRB Kit according to the manufacturer's protocol. An Illumina MiSeq was used to sequence the TCRB libraries. The original pipeline was this. Demultiplexing, trimming and gene mapping were performed with the kit vendor's proprietary platform. TCRdb limited this immuneACCESS table to in-frame rearrangements with V and J called. A share of clones is missing; checked studies link under half to unresolved V genes, and the rest is unexplained. V and J calls and clone size are as listed in that table; D and trimming were resolved from the DNA. The sample table lists around 50,000 clones, approximately 81% of them with a count of one. Under 5% of the sample is in the top ten clones.

The chain is made from TRBV6-1 and TRBJ2-7; a tentative D match to TRBD2 spans 6 bases. This specimen consisted of PBMCs, obtained from a glioma patient whose treatment included an IDH1 peptide vaccine. The receptor was derived from a woman under 30 with glioma. The CDR3 sequence is CASSGPSAFSYEQYF. At the DNA level, the sequence is TGTGCCAGCAGTGGCCCTAGCGCGTTCTCCTACGAGCAGTACTTC.